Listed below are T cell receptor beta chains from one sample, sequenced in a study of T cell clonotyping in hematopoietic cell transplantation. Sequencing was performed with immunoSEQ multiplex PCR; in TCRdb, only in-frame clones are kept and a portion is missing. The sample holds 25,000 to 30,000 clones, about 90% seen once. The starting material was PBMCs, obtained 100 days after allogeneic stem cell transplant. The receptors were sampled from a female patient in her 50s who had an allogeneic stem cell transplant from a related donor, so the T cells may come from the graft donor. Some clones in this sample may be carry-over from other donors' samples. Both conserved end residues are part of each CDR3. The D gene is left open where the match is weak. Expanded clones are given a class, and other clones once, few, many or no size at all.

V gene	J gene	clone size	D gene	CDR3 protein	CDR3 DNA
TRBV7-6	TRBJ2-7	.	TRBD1	CASSRDRGMEQYF	TGTGCCAGCAGCCGGGACAGGGGGATGGAGCAGTACTTC
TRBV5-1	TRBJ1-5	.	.	CASSLGGNSNQPQHF	TGCGCCAGCAGCTTGGGGGGGAATAGCAATCAGCCCCAGCATTTT
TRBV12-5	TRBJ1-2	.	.	CASGGTTYYGYTF	TGTGCTAGTGGTGGGACAACCTACTATGGCTACACCTTC
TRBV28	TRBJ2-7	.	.	CASSLYSYEQYF	TGTGCCAGCAGTCTCTACTCCTACGAGCAGTACTTC
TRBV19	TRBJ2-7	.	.	CASSTVAAYEQYF	TGTGCCAGTAGTACTGTAGCGGCCTACGAGCAGTACTTC
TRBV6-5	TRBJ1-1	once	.	CASSYSPPGQNTEAFF	TGTGCCAGCAGTTACTCTCCACCGGGACAGAACACTGAAGCTTTCTTT
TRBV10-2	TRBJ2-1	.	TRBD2	CASSLAGVYNEQFF	TGCGCCAGCAGCCTAGCGGGGGTCTACAATGAGCAGTTCTTC
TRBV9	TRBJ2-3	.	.	CASSVGTRSTDTQYF	TGTGCCAGCAGCGTAGGCACCCGATCCACAGATACGCAGTATTTT
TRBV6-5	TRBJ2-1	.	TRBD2	CASSHRTSLDEQFF	TGTGCCAGCAGCCACCGGACTAGTCTCGATGAGCAGTTCTTC
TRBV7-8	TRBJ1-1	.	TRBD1	CASRHQGGGTEAFF	TGTGCCAGCAGACACCAGGGGGGCGGCACTGAAGCTTTCTTT
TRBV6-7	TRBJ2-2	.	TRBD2	CASSYKAGGRDTGELFF	TGTGCCAGCAGTTACAAGGCGGGAGGGAGGGACACCGGGGAGCTGTTTTTT
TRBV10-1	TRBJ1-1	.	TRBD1	CASSRGQGTEAFF	TGCGCCAGCAGTAGAGGACAGGGGACTGAAGCTTTCTTT
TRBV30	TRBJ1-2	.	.	CAWSVRGGYTF	TGTGCCTGGAGTGTACGTGGGGGCTACACCTTC
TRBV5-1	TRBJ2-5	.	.	CASSLGQTQETQYF	TGCGCCAGCAGCTTGGGACAAACCCAGGAGACCCAGTACTTC
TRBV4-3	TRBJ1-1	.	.	CASSQVVRGTEAFF	TGCGCCAGCAGCCAAGTTGTACGGGGCACTGAAGCTTTCTTT
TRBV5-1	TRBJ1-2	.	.	CASSSPTEGGYTF	TGCGCCAGCAGCTCTCCCACAGAAGGTGGCTACACCTTC
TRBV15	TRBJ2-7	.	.	CATSRSPSYEQYF	TGTGCCACCAGCAGATCCCCCTCCTACGAGCAGTACTTC
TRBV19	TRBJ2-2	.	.	CASRTPGELFF	TGTGCCAGTAGGACGCCCGGGGAGCTGTTTTTT
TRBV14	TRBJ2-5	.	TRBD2	CASSQAGLAGGETQYF	TGTGCCAGCAGCCAAGCCGGACTAGCGGGAGGAGAGACCCAGTACTTC